A single sample is the source of the 7 T cell receptor beta chains below, sequenced in a study of T cell responses to AZD1222 COVID-19 vaccine (dated by TCRdb to 2020 to 2023). The sample's time point label, decoded: about 28 days (+/-7) after the second vaccine dose. The library was prepared using the immunoSEQ multiplex PCR assay. Here the immuneACCESS table is served through TCRdb, limited to in-frame sequences with V and J called. Missing clones are a known gap in these copies; in checked studies unresolved V genes cover under half, and the rest lacks a known reason. The sample yields fewer than 150,000 clones; approximately 87% were counted once. The ten largest clones capture 1.5% to 2% of the sample. The sequencing here drew on peripheral blood, taken 28 days after the second AZD1222 dose. Receptors originate from an adult who received the AZD1222 COVID-19 vaccine.

V is TRBV10-2 and J is TRBJ2-7, with TRBD2 matching 10 bases. From germline, CDR1 is WSHSY and CDR2 SAAADI. This CDR3 is built from 13 residues. The V segment lost 2 bases and the J segment 6 bases; nucleotides outside the gene matches: 1. For the CDR3, the DNA is TGCGCCAGCAGTGAGGAGCGGGGGGGCGAGCAGTACGTC. Translation: CASSEERGGEQYV.

This chain joins TRBV7-2 and TRBJ2-1, with 8 bases lining up with TRBD2. V gave up 1 base and J gave up 9 bases; unmatched junction bases: 14. The V gene's germline CDR1 is SGHTA and CDR2 FQGNSA. This CDR3 has 17 residues. The CDR3 protein is CASSLDPAGASRGEQFF. The CDR3 bases are TGTGCCAGCAGCTTAGATCCAGCGGGGGCTTCGAGGGGTGAGCAGTTCTTC.

The chain has TRBV7-2 and TRBJ2-3; 9 bases are shared with TRBD2. J was trimmed by 2 bases and V by 1 base; bases with no gene match: 4. Germline CDR1 SGHTA, CDR2 FQGNSA. CDR3 size: 16 residues. The CDR3 region is CASSLGGLANTDTQYF. The CDR3 DNA reads as TGTGCCAGCAGCTTAGGGGGACTAGCTAACACAGATACGCAGTATTTT.

The V gene is TRBV15, the J gene TRBJ1-2; D is undetermined. The CDR3 has 14 residues. V dropped 3 bases and J dropped 4 bases, with 12 bases sitting between them. The germline gives CDR1 LNHNV, CDR2 YYDKDF (reference sequence). The DNA for the CDR3 is TGTGCCACCAGCAGGAAAGAGAGATCCTATGGCTACACCTTC. Its translation is CATSRKERSYGYTF.

The gene calls are TRBV9 and TRBJ1-4; D is unclear. The CDR3 length is 15 residues. The V end was cut by 0 bases, the J end by 3 bases, with 9 bases between. Germline V CDR1 and CDR2: SGDLS, YYNGEE. The CDR3 DNA follows: TGTGCCAGCAGCGTAGCAGCAGGCTCTAATGAAAAACTGTTTTTT. This translates into CASSVAAGSNEKLFF.

This clone has a handful of counts. The chain employs TRBV5-5 and TRBJ1-5, with D perhaps matching TRBD1 (6 bases). The V end was cut by 4 bases, the J end by 0 bases, with 11 bases between. Germline CDR1 SGHKS, CDR2 YYEKEE (reference sequence). The CDR3 has 15 amino acids. The chain's CDR3 is CASSLTGYSNQPQHF. CDR3 DNA: TGTGCCAGCAGCCTGACAGGATATAGCAATCAGCCCCAGCATTTT.

V gene TRBV12-3 or TRBV12-4 combines with J gene TRBJ2-7, with TRBD1 identical over 8 bases. V shed 6 bases, J shed 3 bases, and the junction held 1 base outside the gene matches. The CDR3 length is 12 residues. The CDR3: CASRGQVYEQYF. The CDR3 DNA reads as TGTGCCAGCAGGGGACAGGTCTACGAGCAGTACTTC.